This T cell receptor beta chain was recorded in a study of T cell responses to AZD1222 COVID-19 vaccine. Produced via immunoSEQ multiplex PCR; TCRdb's table is partial and in-frame only. Found here are 80,000 or so clones, over 75% of them singletons; the top ten hold around 3.4%. Germline trimming cut 5 bases from V and 3 bases from J; bases unmatched to any gene: 5. Germline V gene sequence: CDR1 SGHNT, CDR2 YYREEE (reference sequence). The CDR3 runs 15 residues. V usage is TRBV5-4 and J usage is TRBJ1-3; 10 positions match TRBD1. Here the sequenced sample was peripheral blood, taken 28 days after the second AZD1222 dose. This clonotype was obtained from an adult who received the AZD1222 COVID-19 vaccine. This chain's CDR3 is CASSKDRGSGNTIYF. As DNA, the CDR3 is TGTGCCAGCAGTAAGGACAGGGGGAGTGGAAACACCATATATTTT. Full variable domain (outside the CDR3, taken from reference TRBV5-4 and TRBJ1-3): ETGVTQSPTHLIKTRGQQVTLRCSSQSGHNTVSWYQQALGQGPQFIFQYYREEENGRGNFPPRFSGLQFPNYSSELNVNALELDDSALYLCASSKDRGSGNTIYFGEGSWLTVV.